These 24 T cell receptor beta chains came from one sample sequenced in a study of shared clonotypes between healthy human individuals. The assay was immunoSEQ multiplex PCR, and TCRdb's table has in-frame clones only and misses some. The table records 2 million to 2.5 million clones, approximately 95% of them present only once. Sequencing input: naive CD4+ T cells sorted from blood. The subset was: CD45RA+ positively selected. Source of these receptors: a man aged 18-30 years in good health.

This chain links TRBV6-1 with TRBJ1-1; TRBD1 aligns across 7 bases. This CDR3 spans 11 amino acids. Per the germline V gene, CDR1 is MNHNS and CDR2 is SASEGT. V lost 6 bases to trimming and J lost 8 bases; unmatched junction nucleotides: 3. CDR3 coding DNA: TGTGCCAGCAGGAGGGACAGCGAAGCTTTCTTT. Amino acid sequence: CASRRDSEAFF.

The chain combines TRBV2 with TRBJ1-1, with no clear D. CDR3 length: 15 residues. The germline gives CDR1 SNHLY, CDR2 FYNNEI. V was pared by 6 bases and J by 1 base, with 15 bases between. The CDR3 spells CASRPPRQANTEAFF. DNA for the CDR3: TGTGCCAGCAGGCCCCCAAGGCAGGCGAACACTGAAGCTTTCTTT.

CDR3 sequence reads: CAWRQENSNQPQHF. CDR3 nucleotide sequence: TGTGCCTGGAGACAGGAGAATAGCAATCAGCCCCAGCATTTT. This chain joins TRBV30 and TRBJ1-5, with D tentatively TRBD1 (5 bases). Germline V gives CDR1 GTSNPN, CDR2 SVGIG (reference sequence). V was cut by 3 bases and J by 0 bases, with 9 bases left in between. The CDR3 covers 14 residues.

This clone occurred once. The CDR3: CASSGGAKNSNQPQHF. CDR3 bases: TGTGCCAGCAGTGGGGGAGCCAAAAATAGCAATCAGCCCCAGCATTTT. The chain recombines TRBV6-1 with TRBJ1-5; D unresolved. The CDR3 consists of 16 residues. Germline lookup yields CDR1 MNHNS and CDR2 SASEGT. V lost 4 bases and J lost 0, with 13 bases in between.

The J gene is TRBJ2-3, the V gene TRBV11-2; a weak D match, TRBD2 (7 bases). Germline CDR1 SGHAT, CDR2 FQNNGV. V was shortened by 2 bases and J by 1 base, with 13 bases between the two germline ends. This CDR3 region has 16 residues. The CDR3 DNA reads TGTGCCAGCAGCTTATTGGGGGGGCCGGGCACAGATACGCAGTATTTT. Translated: CASSLLGGPGTDTQYF.

Points on this clone: At the DNA level, this CDR3 is encoded by other sequences in the same sample as well. V gene TRBV15 combines with J gene TRBJ1-5; 9 nucleotides line up with TRBD1. There are 15 residues in the CDR3. The J segment lost 2 bases and the V segment lost 1 base, leaving 0 bases of the junction unmatched. Germline lookup yields CDR1 LNHNV and CDR2 YYDKDF (reference sequence). CDR3 bases: TGTGCCACCAGCAGAGGACAGGGGGGCAATCAGCCCCAGCATTTT. Protein sequence: CATSRGQGGNQPQHF. Full variable domain (missing parts from reference TRBV15 and TRBJ1-5): DAMVIQNPRYQVTQFGKPVTLSCSQTLNHNVMYWYQQKSSQAPKLLFHYYDKDFNNEADTPDNFQSRRPNTSFCFLDIRSPGLGDTAMYLCATSRGQGGNQPQHFGDGTRLSIL.

This clone was observed a few times. V usage is TRBV19 and J usage is TRBJ1-5; D is undetermined. The CDR3 is made up of 13 amino acids. V was pared by 0 bases and J by 6 bases, with 6 bases between. From germline, CDR1 is LNHDA and CDR2 SQIVND (reference sequence). CDR3 sequence: CASSIDRLQPQHF. DNA of the CDR3: TGTGCCAGTAGTATAGATCGTCTTCAGCCCCAGCATTTT.

This clone was detected once. The J gene is TRBJ1-2, the V gene TRBV10-3, with D possibly TRBD1 on 5 matching bases. Germline lookup yields CDR1 ENHRY and CDR2 SYGVKD. V lost 6 bases, J lost 4 bases, and 12 bases lay in between. The CDR3 has 13 amino acids. The CDR3 is CAISDGAFYGYTF. CDR3 bases: TGTGCCATCAGCGACGGGGCATTCTATGGCTACACCTTC.

This sequence joins TRBV7-2 and TRBJ2-2; the D gene is possibly TRBD2 (5 bases). The CDR3 runs to 16 residues. The V gene lost 2 bases and the J gene lost 0 bases, with 10 bases spanning the gap. From germline, CDR1 is SGHTA and CDR2 FQGNSA. The CDR3 protein is CASSLWRQANTGELFF. DNA for the CDR3: TGTGCCAGCAGCTTATGGAGGCAGGCGAACACCGGGGAGCTGTTTTTT. The full variable domain, rest sourced from reference TRBV7-2 and TRBJ2-2, is GAGVSQSPSNKVTEKGKDVELRCDPISGHTALYWYRQSLGQGLEFLIYFQGNSAPDKSGLPSDRFSAERTGGSVSTLTIQRTQQEDSAVYLCASSLWRQANTGELFFGEGSRLTVL.

J is TRBJ2-2 and V is TRBV11-1, with a tentative D call TRBD1 (6 bases). Germline V gives CDR1 SGHAT, CDR2 FQDESV (reference sequence). Trimming shortened V by 5 bases and J by 3 bases, and 13 bases separated the two germline ends. This CDR3 has 15 amino acids. The CDR3 nucleotides are TGTGCCAGCAGCGCCCGGACAGCTTACACCGGGGAGCTGTTTTTT. This gives the protein CASSARTAYTGELFF.

This clone was seen a single time. This sample includes further DNA sequences coding for the same CDR3. V gene TRBV25-1 combines with J gene TRBJ2-5, with 8 nucleotides matching TRBD1. The V segment lost 2 bases and the J segment 3 bases; nucleotides outside the gene matches: 5. The CDR3 totals 15 residues. Per germline, CDR1 MGHDK and CDR2 SYGVNS. CDR3 loop: CASSELGTGEETQYF. CDR3 coding DNA: TGTGCCAGCAGTGAACTGGGGACAGGAGAAGAGACCCAGTACTTC.

Comments on this clone: A junction end diverges from the germline sequence, so it may reflect a read error. Distinct nucleotide sequences in the sample also encode this CDR3. The V gene is TRBV20-1, the J gene TRBJ2-7; possibly TRBD2 for D (5 bases). The CDR3 is 11 amino acids. CDR1 and CDR2 from the germline V gene are DFQATT and SNEGSKA (reference sequence). The CDR3 DNA sequence: TGCAGTGCATGGGAGCGAGACGAACAGTACTTC. This codes for CSAWERDEQYF.

The chain links TRBV13 to TRBJ1-2; maybe TRBD1 (5 bases). Trimming pared 5 bases from V and 4 bases from J, leaving 17 bases between. Looked up from germline, CDR1 is PRHDT and CDR2 is FYEKMQ (reference sequence). The CDR3 loop spans 15 amino acids. In DNA, the CDR3 is TGTGCCAGCAGCCCCCCCCGGGGGGAAAGCTATGGCTACACCTTC. Translating it yields CASSPPRGESYGYTF.

The CDR3 sequence: CASSPPESMNTEAFF. DNA of the CDR3: TGTGCCAGCTCACCACCGGAGAGTATGAACACTGAAGCTTTCTTT. The rearrangement uses TRBV18 and TRBJ1-1, with D hard to call. The CDR3 spans 15 residues. V was clipped by 0 bases and J by 0 bases, with 8 bases between them. Germline CDR1 and CDR2: KGHSH and LQKENI.

This chain links TRBV4-3 with TRBJ2-7, with a weak D call TRBD1 (6 bases). Per germline, CDR1 LGHNA and CDR2 YSLEER. V lost 2 bases and J 3 bases, leaving 14 bases between the germline ends. There are 15 residues in the CDR3. DNA of the CDR3: TGCGCCAGCAGCCAATTGGACAGCGGCTACTACGAGCAGTACTTC. Its protein product is CASSQLDSGYYEQYF.

This chain connects TRBV7-2 to TRBJ2-3; no definite D call. V lost 1 base and J lost 1, with 6 bases in between. CDR3 length: 14 residues. From germline, CDR1 is SGHTA and CDR2 FQGNSA. CDR3 loop: CASSLGSGTDTQYF. CDR3 sequence (DNA): TGTGCCAGCAGCTTAGGCAGCGGCACAGATACGCAGTATTTT.

The V gene is TRBV2, the J gene TRBJ1-3, with 8 bases identical to TRBD1. J lost 9 bases, V lost 8 bases, and 12 bases had no gene match. The germline gives CDR1 SNHLY, CDR2 FYNNEI. This CDR3 is 14 amino acids long. The CDR3 DNA follows: TGTGCCAGCTCGCGGACAGGGACTAGCAGCACCATATATTTT. Its translation: CASSRTGTSSTIYF.

The chain carries TRBV13 and TRBJ2-7; D unclear. The CDR3 covers 13 residues. Germline CDR1 is PRHDT and CDR2 is FYEKMQ (reference sequence). The germline V and J ends were trimmed by 2 bases and 4 bases, with 9 bases remaining between them. The CDR3: CASSLKKGYEQYF. CDR3 in DNA: TGTGCCAGCAGCTTAAAAAAGGGATACGAGCAGTACTTC.

The gene calls are TRBV6-4 and TRBJ1-1, with D tentatively TRBD1 (5 bases). CDR3 size: 18 residues. V gave up 2 bases and J gave up 0 bases, with 19 bases separating them. Germline V lookup: CDR1 MRHNA, CDR2 SNTAGT. CDR3 sequence: CASSDLSNCRAMNTEAFF. DNA of the CDR3: TGTGCCAGCAGTGACCTTTCAAATTGCAGGGCCATGAACACTGAAGCTTTCTTT.

For the CDR3, the DNA is TGTGCCAGCAGTTCTCTAGCGGGGAGCACAGATACGCAGTATTTT. Translation gives CASSSLAGSTDTQYF. The chain links TRBV28 to TRBJ2-3, with 9 positions matching TRBD2. The CDR3 sequence is 15 residues long. Germline loops: CDR1 MDHEN, CDR2 SYDVKM. V shed 4 bases, J shed 0 bases, and the junction held 2 bases outside the gene matches. The variable domain in full, completed from reference TRBV28 and TRBJ2-3, reads DVKVTQSSRYLVKRTGEKVFLECVQDMDHENMFWYRQDPGLGLRLIYFSYDVKMKEKGDIPEGYSVSREKKERFSLILESASTNQTSMYLCASSSLAGSTDTQYFGPGTRLTVL.

This clone was picked up a small number of times. Additional DNA sequences in this sample encode the identical CDR3. The chain employs TRBV9 and TRBJ1-5; D remains ambiguous. The CDR3 has 14 residues. Between the trimmed V and J ends, which lost 0 bases and 0 bases, there was a span of 4 bases. Germline CDR1 and CDR2: SGDLS and YYNGEE. DNA of the CDR3: TGTGCCAGCAGCGTAGAGGGTAGCAATCAGCCCCAGCATTTT. Translating gives CASSVEGSNQPQHF.

The chain uses TRBV5-1 and TRBJ1-1; D gene unclear. The CDR3 has 14 residues. V lost 0 bases, J lost 1 base, and 7 bases lay in between. CDR1 is SGHRS, CDR2 YFSETQ, per germline. The CDR3 nucleotides read TGCGCCAGCAGCTTGGAGGCAACGAACACTGAAGCTTTCTTT. Translation: CASSLEATNTEAFF.

The chain recombines TRBV7-2 with TRBJ1-1; no firm D call. The V gene lost 3 bases and the J gene lost 1 base, with 12 bases spanning the gap. CDR3 size: 15 residues. CDR1 SGHTA and CDR2 FQGNSA come from the germline V gene. The CDR3 here is CASSFGRTANTEAFF. The DNA of the CDR3 is TGTGCCAGCAGCTTTGGGCGGACGGCGAACACTGAAGCTTTCTTT.

The chain employs TRBV2 and TRBJ1-5; unclear D gene. In germline, CDR1 is SNHLY, CDR2 FYNNEI. V shed 7 bases and J shed 3 bases, with 16 bases lying between them. The CDR3 runs to 15 residues. The CDR3 is CASTKARDSNQPQHF. In DNA, the CDR3 is TGTGCCAGCACCAAGGCCCGCGATTCCAATCAGCCCCAGCATTTT. Using reference TRBV2 and TRBJ1-5 for the parts outside the CDR3, the full variable domain is EPEVTQTPSHQVTQMGQEVILRCVPISNHLYFYWYRQILGQKVEFLVSFYNNEISEKSEIFDDQFSVERPDGSNFTLKIRSTKLEDSAMYFCASTKARDSNQPQHFGDGTRLSIL.